The 25 T cell receptor beta chains below all came from one sample that was sequenced in a study of T cell repertoires in cytomegalovirus infection. TCRdb passed the reads through MiXCR, listing each CDR3 protein once. The sample shows some 240,000 distinct CDR3 sequences, approximately 17% of them seen only once. The sample taken for sequencing was CD8+ T cells from PBMCs. The source of these receptors is a human donor in good health (CMV status not recorded). Some clones in this sample may be carry-over from other donors' samples.

This clonotype turned up a few times. J is TRBJ2-7 and V is TRBV28, with D maybe TRBD2 (5 bases). The CDR3 is made up of 15 amino acids. Germline V gives CDR1 MDHEN, CDR2 SYDVKM. V was pared by 1 base and J by 2 bases, with 12 bases between. The CDR3 reads CASSLLAGEPYEQYF. The CDR3 region has the DNA TGTGCCAGCAGTTTATTGGCGGGTGAACCCTACGAGCAGTACTTC.

This clonotype was seen a handful of times. The chain is built from TRBV7-9 and TRBJ2-7; D unresolved. Per the germline V gene, CDR1 is SEHNR and CDR2 is FQNEAQ (reference sequence). The CDR3 is made up of 12 amino acids. V lost 1 base and J lost 5, with 6 bases in between. The CDR3 region is CASSLGLNEQYF. Written as DNA, the CDR3 is TGTGCCAGCAGCTTAGGACTTAACGAGCAGTACTTC.

CDR3 nucleotide sequence: TGCAGTGCTAGAGATCCGGGTGGGCAGGCCACCGGGGAGCTGTTTTTT. Encoded protein: CSARDPGGQATGELFF. The chain carries TRBV20-1 and TRBJ2-2; D not resolved. The CDR3 extends over 16 amino acids. Germline assignment: CDR1 DFQATT and CDR2 SNEGSKA (reference sequence). Trimming pared 0 bases from V and 4 bases from J, leaving 15 bases between.

CDR3 loop: CASSQDAPSGPYNEQFF. For the CDR3, the DNA is TGTGCCAGCAGCCAAGATGCCCCTAGCGGACCCTACAATGAGCAGTTCTTC. The J gene is TRBJ2-1, the V gene TRBV4-2; 7 bases match TRBD2. J lost 2 bases, V lost 0 bases, and 7 bases had no gene match. Germline V gene sequence: CDR1 LGHNA, CDR2 YNFKEQ. This CDR3 has 17 residues.

This clonotype showed up just a few times. The gene calls are TRBV7-9 and TRBJ2-1, with D possibly being TRBD2 (5 bases). The CDR3 has 14 residues. The ends were cut back, 3 bases at V and 8 bases at J, with 14 bases in the middle. Germline V gene lookup returns CDR1 SEHNR and CDR2 FQNEAQ (reference sequence). The CDR3 DNA reads as TGTGCCAGCAGCTTTGAGGGTAATGCGGATGAGCAGTTCTTC. Its protein is CASSFEGNADEQFF. Full variable domain (missing parts from reference TRBV7-9 and TRBJ2-1): DTGVSQNPRHKITKRGQNVTFRCDPISEHNRLYWYRQTLGQGPEFLTYFQNEAQLEKSRLLSDRFSAERPKGSFSTLEIQRTEQGDSAMYLCASSFEGNADEQFFGPGTRLTVL.

The CDR3 DNA follows: TGTGCCAGCAGCTTACCGGGCGCAAGCTCCTACGAGCAGTACTTC. It translates to CASSLPGASSYEQYF. The chain joins TRBV11-1 to TRBJ2-7; D unclear. The CDR3 consists of 15 residues. Germline CDR1 reads SGHAT; CDR2 reads FQDESV (reference sequence). V lost 2 bases, J lost 0 bases, and 11 bases lay in between.

The V and J genes are TRBV7-6 and TRBJ2-7; TRBD2 matches 9 bases. CDR3 length equals 15 residues. Germline CDR1 and CDR2: SGHVS and FNYEAQ. The ends lost 0 bases at V and 3 bases at J; junction bases unmatched: 3. The CDR3: CASSLASGGLYEQYF. CDR3 sequence (DNA): TGTGCCAGCAGCTTAGCTAGCGGGGGCCTCTACGAGCAGTACTTC.

This clonotype was seen just once. With a much larger clone just one base away, this may be a read error. V gene TRBV7-2 combines with J gene TRBJ2-5, with D unresolved. CDR3 size: 18 residues. V was trimmed by 10 bases and J by 4 bases, leaving 31 bases between them. CDR1 is SGHTA, CDR2 FQGNSA, per germline. In DNA form, the CDR3 reads TGTGCCACCGGCATAGGCCCTCGAGTTAATCCGTCTCGAGAGACCCAGTACTTC. It yields the protein CATGIGPRVNPSRETQYF.

This chain uses TRBV29-1 with TRBJ1-1, with TRBD1 as a possible D gene (5 bases). This CDR3 is 11 amino acids long. Trimming cost V 4 bases and J 6 bases, with 9 bases left between them. The germline CDR1 and CDR2 sequences are SQVTM and ANQGSEA. CDR3 loop: CSVGDEAEAFF. CDR3 in DNA: TGCAGCGTTGGGGACGAGGCTGAAGCTTTCTTT.

This rearrangement joins TRBV29-1 to TRBJ2-2, with D unresolved. CDR3 length equals 11 residues. Germline lookup yields CDR1 SQVTM and CDR2 ANQGSEA. V shed 2 bases and J shed 6 bases, with 4 bases lying between them. The CDR3 nucleotides read TGCAGCGTTGAACGAGCCGGGGAGCTGTTTTTT. It codes for CSVERAGELFF.

The genes are TRBV5-1 and TRBJ2-1; tentatively, D is TRBD1 (6 bases). Germline lookup yields CDR1 SGHRS and CDR2 YFSETQ. The CDR3 spans 13 residues. The CDR3 DNA follows: TGCGCAACAGGGCAGGGGCGTCGCAATGAGCAGTTCTTC. Residues: CATGQGRRNEQFF. The full variable domain, its missing parts supplied by reference TRBV5-1 and TRBJ2-1, is KAGVTQTPRYLIKTRGQQVTLSCSPISGHRSVSWYQQTPGQGLQFLFEYFSETQRNKGNFPGRFSGRQFSNSRSEMNVSTLELGDSALYLCATGQGRRNEQFFGPGTRLTVL.

This clonotype has at least ten counts. The rearrangement uses TRBV28 and TRBJ2-7; possibly TRBD2 for D (6 bases). Germline-derived CDR1 and CDR2 are MDHEN and SYDVKM. The CDR3 is 14 residues long. Trimming stripped 3 bases from V and 0 bases from J, with 9 bases between. In nucleotides, the CDR3 is TGTGCCAGCAGTTTGTGGGGGGTCTCCTACGAGCAGTACTTC. Its protein product is CASSLWGVSYEQYF.

This clonotype has just one count. With a much larger clone just one base away, this may be a read error. The rearrangement links TRBV5-5 to TRBJ1-1; D uncertain. V was cut by 5 bases and J by 0 bases, with 17 bases left in between. Germline CDR1 and CDR2: SGHKS and YYEKEE (reference sequence). The CDR3 is made up of 16 amino acids. In nucleotides, the CDR3 is TGTGCCAGCAGATTGAAAGGGATTGCTATGAACACTGAAGCTTTCTTT. This encodes CASRLKGIAMNTEAFF.

This clonotype appeared many times. The chain carries TRBV6-4 and TRBJ2-1, with TRBD2 as a possible D gene (5 bases). CDR3 length: 14 amino acids. V shed 4 bases and J shed 6 bases, with 13 bases lying between them. CDR1 MRHNA and CDR2 SNTAGT come from the germline V gene. CDR3 bases: TGTGCCAGCAGTGCGCTACTAGAATCCAATGAGCAGTTCTTC. This sequence encodes CASSALLESNEQFF.

This clonotype was seen more than once but under ten times. The rearrangement joins TRBV10-3 to TRBJ1-1, with D possibly being TRBD1 (6 bases). The V end lost 4 bases, the J end lost 9 bases, and 21 bases lay between the germline ends. There are 15 residues in the CDR3. CDR1 and CDR2 from the germline V gene are ENHRY and SYGVKD. CDR3 region: CAISALTDTGYKAFF. The CDR3 region has the DNA TGTGCCATCAGTGCCTTAACCGACACAGGGTATAAAGCTTTCTTT.

The chain joins TRBV28 to TRBJ2-7; TRBD1 matches at 8 bases. Germline CDR1 is MDHEN and CDR2 is SYDVKM. The trim removed 6 bases at V and 7 bases at J, leaving 8 bases unmatched. This CDR3 region has 13 residues. Here the CDR3 DNA reads TGTGCCAGCAGGGAAGACAGGGGAGTTGAGCAGTACTTC. Its protein is CASREDRGVEQYF.

This clonotype was detected many times. The chain is built from TRBV27 and TRBJ1-5; D is ambiguous. The CDR3 has 14 residues. The V and J ends lost 0 bases and 7 bases respectively, with 10 bases between them. Germline V gives CDR1 MNHEY, CDR2 SMNVEV (reference sequence). The CDR3 spells CASSLSGGLQPQHF. CDR3 bases: TGTGCCAGCAGTTTATCGGGAGGGTTGCAGCCCCAGCATTTT.

In this sample, this clonotype turned up a few times. The rearrangement uses TRBV6-2 or TRBV6-3 and TRBJ1-5; 9 bases match TRBD1. Trimming cost V 4 bases and J 4 bases; bases outside gene matches: 11. Germline V CDR1 and CDR2: MNHEY, SVGEGT. The CDR3 sequence is 17 residues long. The CDR3 nucleotides are TGTGCCAGCAGTTCTCCCCGGACAGGGGCCATAAATCAGCCCCAGCATTTT. Its protein product is CASSSPRTGAINQPQHF.

CDR3 coding DNA: TGTGCCAGCAGCTTAGCGGGGGGGCATCCTAATGAGCAGTTCTTC. This encodes CASSLAGGHPNEQFF. The J gene is TRBJ2-1, the V gene TRBV7-6; possible D gene TRBD2, 7 bases. Trimming removed 0 bases from V and 7 bases from J, with 13 bases in between. Per germline, CDR1 SGHVS and CDR2 FNYEAQ. The CDR3 is made up of 15 amino acids.

The V and J genes are TRBV5-1 and TRBJ2-7; D unresolved. Trimming shortened V by 5 bases and J by 3 bases, and 9 bases separated the two germline ends. The CDR3 totals 12 residues. CDR1 is SGHRS, CDR2 YFSETQ, per germline. The CDR3 region has the DNA TGCGCCAGCAGGGGCGTAAACTACGAGCAGTACTTC. This encodes CASRGVNYEQYF.

This clonotype was recorded a few times. This chain links TRBV6-6 with TRBJ2-3; 7 bases agree with TRBD1. This CDR3 spans 14 amino acids. J lost 3 bases, V lost 2 bases, and 2 bases had no gene match. CDR1 is MNHNY and CDR2 is SVGAGI in the germline V gene (reference sequence). The CDR3 loop reads CASSYPTGTDTQYF. The CDR3 bases are TGTGCCAGCAGTTACCCGACAGGGACAGATACGCAGTATTTT.

The V gene is TRBV15, the J gene TRBJ2-5; the D call may be TRBD1 or TRBD2 (6 bases each). This CDR3 is built from 15 residues. Trimming left V 5 bases short and J 4 bases short, with 17 bases between. CDR1 is LNHNV and CDR2 is YYDKDF in the germline V gene (reference sequence). The chain's CDR3 is CATSPSWGAGETQYF. For the CDR3, the DNA is TGTGCCACCAGCCCCAGCTGGGGGGCGGGAGAGACCCAGTACTTC. Full variable domain (remainder filled in from reference TRBV15 and TRBJ2-5): DAMVIQNPRYQVTQFGKPVTLSCSQTLNHNVMYWYQQKSSQAPKLLFHYYDKDFNNEADTPDNFQSRRPNTSFCFLDIRSPGLGDTAMYLCATSPSWGAGETQYFGPGTRLLVL.

This clonotype occurred many times. The V call is TRBV6-1, the J call TRBJ1-2, with D perhaps matching TRBD1 (5 bases). Germline lookup yields CDR1 MNHNS and CDR2 SASEGT. There are 14 residues in the CDR3. Trimming removed 10 bases at V and 3 bases at J, with 18 bases between. The CDR3 DNA reads as TGTGCCATCCCGGGACCCCGGGCGGACTATGGCTACACCTTC. Translated, it gives CAIPGPRADYGYTF.

This clonotype has more than one count but fewer than ten. V usage is TRBV7-9 and J usage is TRBJ2-3, with 7 bases aligning to TRBD1. The CDR3 consists of 15 residues. J was trimmed by 4 bases and V by 3 bases; bases with no gene match: 7. CDR1 SEHNR and CDR2 FQNEAQ come from the germline V gene (reference sequence). Here the CDR3 DNA reads TGTGCCAGCAGCTTCGGGTCAAGGGGGCCAGATACGCAGTATTTT. Residues: CASSFGSRGPDTQYF.

The chain is built from TRBV7-4 and TRBJ1-1, with 8 bases matching TRBD1. Per germline, CDR1 SGHVT and CDR2 SQSDAQ. Losses at the gene ends were 3 bases for V and 4 bases for J; bases not matched to a gene: 4. CDR3 length: 14 residues. CDR3 coding DNA: TGTGCCAGCAGCTTTACCCAGGGGGCCACTGAAGCTTTCTTT. It specifies CASSFTQGATEAFF.